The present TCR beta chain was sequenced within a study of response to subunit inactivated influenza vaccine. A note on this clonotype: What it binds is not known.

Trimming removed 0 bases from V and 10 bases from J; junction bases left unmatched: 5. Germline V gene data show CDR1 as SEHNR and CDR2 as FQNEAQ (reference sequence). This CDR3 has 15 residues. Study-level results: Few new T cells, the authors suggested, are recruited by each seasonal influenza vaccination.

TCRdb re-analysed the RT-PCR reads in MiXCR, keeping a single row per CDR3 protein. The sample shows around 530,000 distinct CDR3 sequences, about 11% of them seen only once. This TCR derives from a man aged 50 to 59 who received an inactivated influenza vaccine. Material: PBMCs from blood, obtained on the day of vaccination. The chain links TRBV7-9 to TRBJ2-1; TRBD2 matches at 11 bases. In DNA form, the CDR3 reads TGTGCCAGCAGCTTAGCACTAGCGGGAGCAGGCGAGCAGTTCTTC. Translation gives CASSLALAGAGEQFF.